These 21 T cell receptor beta chains share one sample of origin, sequenced in a study of T cells in Graves' hyperthyroidism and ophthalmopathy. RNA transcripts yielded amplified TCR beta CDR3 regions. HTBI primers were the set used in a first-round RT-PCR of the TCR CDR3. TCRdb fed the multiplex PCR reads into MiXCR, producing one record per CDR3 protein. Here the sample spans about 610,000 distinct CDR3 sequences, about a sixth being singletons. Sequences were obtained from blood. The receptor set was obtained from a woman aged 40 to 50 with Graves' ophthalmopathy.

This clonotype appeared many times. The gene calls are TRBV7-3 and TRBJ1-1, with D uncertain. V shed 2 bases and J shed 4 bases, with 8 bases lying between them. Looked up from germline, CDR1 is SGHTA and CDR2 is FQGTGA. The CDR3 is made up of 13 amino acids. CDR3 nucleotides: TGTGCCAGCAGCTTATCGGGCTCCACTGAAGCTTTCTTT. This encodes CASSLSGSTEAFF.

This clonotype has ten or more counts. V gene TRBV18 combines with J gene TRBJ1-1, with D uncertain. Per germline, CDR1 KGHSH and CDR2 LQKENI. The CDR3 is 15 amino acids. The V and J ends lost 0 bases and 3 bases respectively, with 11 bases between them. CDR3 DNA sequence: TGTGCCAGCTCACCACCAAACTATAGGGACACTGAAGCTTTCTTT. Encoded protein: CASSPPNYRDTEAFF.

The sample holds many counts of this clonotype. The chain combines TRBV7-9 with TRBJ2-5; no clear D. Germline V lookup: CDR1 SEHNR, CDR2 FQNEAQ (reference sequence). There are 14 residues in the CDR3. V lost 3 bases to trimming and J lost 5 bases, with 13 bases between them. CDR3 loop: CASSLASGWETQYF. The CDR3 DNA follows: TGTGCCAGCAGCTTGGCATCTGGGTGGGAGACCCAGTACTTC. Full variable domain (remainder filled in from reference TRBV7-9 and TRBJ2-5): DTGVSQNPRHKITKRGQNVTFRCDPISEHNRLYWYRQTLGQGPEFLTYFQNEAQLEKSRLLSDRFSAERPKGSFSTLEIQRTEQGDSAMYLCASSLASGWETQYFGPGTRLLVL.

Of note for this clonotype: Its ends do not fully match the called genes, so a read error is possible. The chain employs TRBV7-9 and TRBJ2-7; D is tentatively TRBD1 or TRBD2 (5 bases each). Germline V CDR1 and CDR2: SEHNR, FQNEAQ (reference sequence). This CDR3 is 14 amino acids long. The CDR3 sequence is CASSLAGTTYGQYF. The CDR3, as DNA: TGTGCCAGCAGCTTGGCCGGGACCACCTACGGGCAGTACTTC.

The chain recombines TRBV7-8 with TRBJ1-5; D is unclear. Trimming stripped 0 bases from V and 3 bases from J, with 9 bases between. The CDR3 is 15 amino acids. From germline, CDR1 is SGHVS and CDR2 FQNEAQ. In DNA, the CDR3 is TGTGCCAGCAGCTTAGCGGCAGCCGACAATCAGCCCCAGCATTTT. This encodes CASSLAAADNQPQHF.

CDR3 residues: CASSIVGTPSSYNEQFF. CDR3 bases: TGTGCCAGTAGTATAGTTGGGACACCGAGCTCCTACAATGAGCAGTTCTTC. The genes are TRBV19 and TRBJ2-1; possibly TRBD1 for D (6 bases). CDR3 size: 17 residues. Germline lookup yields CDR1 LNHDA and CDR2 SQIVND (reference sequence). Trimming stripped 1 base from V and 0 bases from J, with 13 bases between. The full variable domain, with the rest looked up from reference TRBV19 and TRBJ2-1, is DGGITQSPKYLFRKEGQNVTLSCEQNLNHDAMYWYRQDPGQGLRLIYYSQIVNDFQKGDIAEGYSVSREKKESFPLTVTSAQKNPTAFYLCASSIVGTPSSYNEQFFGPGTRLTVL.

This clonotype was picked up a small number of times. Written as DNA, the CDR3 is TGTGCCAGCAGTTACTCATGGGGCAGGGCGGGTAACACTGAAGCTTTCTTT. Amino acid sequence: CASSYSWGRAGNTEAFF. The chain links TRBV6-6 to TRBJ1-1, with D perhaps matching TRBD1 (5 bases). CDR1 MNHNY and CDR2 SVGAGI come from the germline V gene (reference sequence). V was pared by 0 bases and J by 2 bases, with 16 bases between. This CDR3 has 17 amino acids.

This clonotype was detected a few times. This sequence joins TRBV19 and TRBJ1-5; TRBD1 aligns across 7 bases. From germline, CDR1 is LNHDA and CDR2 SQIVND (reference sequence). Trimming cost V 4 bases and J 5 bases; bases outside gene matches: 11. The CDR3 consists of 16 residues. CDR3 residues: CASSTDGQVGDQPQHF. Written as DNA, the CDR3 is TGTGCCAGTAGTACCGACGGACAGGTGGGGGATCAGCCCCAGCATTTT.

This clonotype was counted a few times. This chain joins TRBV11-2 and TRBJ2-3, with a weak D call TRBD2 (5 bases). V was cut by 5 bases and J by 2 bases, with 14 bases left in between. This CDR3 contains 15 residues. Germline V gives CDR1 SGHAT, CDR2 FQNNGV. The CDR3 sequence: CASSPDGGTTDTQYF. The CDR3 DNA reads as TGTGCCAGCAGCCCTGACGGAGGCACCACAGATACGCAGTATTTT.

This clonotype came up many times. The chain has TRBV6-2 or TRBV6-3 and TRBJ2-7; D unclear. Germline V gene lookup returns CDR1 MNHEY and CDR2 SVGEGT. This CDR3 is built from 14 residues. Trimming took off 0 bases at V and 2 bases at J, with 8 bases between the two ends. For the CDR3, the DNA is TGTGCCAGCAGTTACTCTCCTCCGCCCTACGAGCAGTACTTC. This codes for CASSYSPPPYEQYF.

This rearrangement joins TRBV20-1 to TRBJ2-7, with 9 bases fitting TRBD1. The CDR3 contains 13 residues. V trimming: 6 bases; J trimming: 4 bases; junction bases outside the gene matches: 7. Looked up from germline, CDR1 is DFQATT and CDR2 is SNEGSKA (reference sequence). Here the CDR3 reads CSAQQGANYEQYF. The CDR3 DNA reads TGCAGTGCGCAACAGGGGGCAAATTACGAGCAGTACTTC.

This chain connects TRBV7-9 to TRBJ1-3; TRBD1 agrees at 11 bases. The CDR3 is made up of 16 amino acids. The J segment lost 4 bases and the V segment lost 8 bases, leaving 10 bases of the junction unmatched. Germline lookup yields CDR1 SEHNR and CDR2 FQNEAQ (reference sequence). This CDR3 is CASGLTGTGGGNTIYF. The DNA for the CDR3 is TGTGCCAGCGGCCTTACCGGGACAGGGGGAGGAAACACCATATATTTT.

This clonotype has more than one count but fewer than ten. The rearrangement joins TRBV20-1 to TRBJ2-1; no definite D call. Germline loops: CDR1 DFQATT, CDR2 SNEGSKA (reference sequence). Trimming pared 3 bases from V and 2 bases from J, leaving 11 bases between. The CDR3 is 14 residues long. The CDR3 protein is CSASQRYPYNEQFF. The CDR3, as DNA: TGCAGTGCTAGTCAACGGTACCCCTACAATGAGCAGTTCTTC.

The rearrangement links TRBV18 to TRBJ1-2; 7 nucleotides agree with TRBD1. The trim removed 1 base at V and 6 bases at J, leaving 8 bases unmatched. CDR3 length: 15 amino acids. Germline-derived CDR1 and CDR2 are KGHSH and LQKENI. For the CDR3, the DNA is TGTGCCAGCTCACCACTTGCCACAGGGGCTGATGGCTACACCTTC. It is translated as CASSPLATGADGYTF.

This clonotype was seen only a few times. The chain links TRBV7-9 to TRBJ2-3, with TRBD2 matching 10 bases. Germline V CDR1 and CDR2: SEHNR, FQNEAQ (reference sequence). V lost 2 bases, J lost 1 base, and 6 bases stayed unmatched. The CDR3 is made up of 17 amino acids. CDR3 protein: CASSLPLAGEGTDTQYF. In DNA, the CDR3 is TGTGCCAGCAGCTTACCCCTAGCGGGAGAGGGCACAGATACGCAGTATTTT.

The table lists this clonotype with many counts. The V gene is TRBV11-3, the J gene TRBJ2-5, with 7 bases fitting TRBD2. Germline V CDR1 and CDR2: SGHNT, YENEEA. V shed 2 bases, J shed 4 bases, and the junction held 7 bases outside the gene matches. The CDR3 is 15 residues long. CDR3: CASSLTGGRGETQYF. The DNA for the CDR3 is TGTGCCAGCAGCTTAACGGGGGGACGAGGAGAGACCCAGTACTTC.

This clonotype showed up just a few times. The chain is built from TRBV6-6 and TRBJ1-4; 7 bases match TRBD1. Trimming took 0 bases from V and 4 from J; bases not matched to a gene: 2. This CDR3 contains 15 residues. CDR1 is MNHNY, CDR2 SVGAGI, per germline (reference sequence). The CDR3, as DNA: TGTGCCAGCAGTTACTCGGGACAGCTTAATGAAAAACTGTTTTTT. Encoded protein: CASSYSGQLNEKLFF.

Ten or more counts support this clonotype. The V and J genes are TRBV11-2 and TRBJ2-1, with 7 bases aligning to TRBD1. The junction had 8 bases not matched to a gene; V was cut back by 2 bases and J by 7 bases. Looked up from germline, CDR1 is SGHAT and CDR2 is FQNNGV. The CDR3 runs 15 residues. The CDR3: CASSLRGQGVNEQFF. Written as DNA, the CDR3 is TGTGCCAGCAGCTTAAGGGGGCAGGGGGTGAATGAGCAGTTCTTC.

The genes are TRBV28 and TRBJ2-1; tentatively, D is TRBD1 (7 bases). The V end lost 5 bases, the J end lost 6 bases, and 17 bases lay between the germline ends. The germline gives CDR1 MDHEN, CDR2 SYDVKM. This CDR3 region has 15 residues. DNA of the CDR3: TGTGCCAGCAGTCCCCAGGGGGGATTTCGCAATGAGCAGTTCTTC. Its translation is CASSPQGGFRNEQFF. The full variable domain, with the rest looked up from reference TRBV28 and TRBJ2-1, is DVKVTQSSRYLVKRTGEKVFLECVQDMDHENMFWYRQDPGLGLRLIYFSYDVKMKEKGDIPEGYSVSREKKERFSLILESASTNQTSMYLCASSPQGGFRNEQFFGPGTRLTVL.

This clonotype was seen many times. The rearrangement links TRBV2 to TRBJ2-1, with 11 nucleotides matching TRBD2. V dropped 3 bases and J dropped 7; count of bases not matched to a gene: 11. CDR1 is SNHLY and CDR2 is FYNNEI in the germline V gene. This CDR3 comprises 17 residues. The CDR3 loop reads CASSERNLAGGGNEQFF. CDR3 in DNA: TGTGCCAGCAGTGAGAGGAACCTAGCGGGGGGTGGGAATGAGCAGTTCTTC.

The V and J genes are TRBV3-1 and TRBJ2-5; D is uncertain. V was clipped by 4 bases and J by 6 bases, with 18 bases between them. The CDR3 contains 15 residues. Germline V CDR1 and CDR2: LGHDT, YNNKEL (reference sequence). CDR3 loop: CASSPPVVASQTQYF. DNA of the CDR3: TGTGCCAGCAGCCCCCCTGTTGTGGCCTCCCAGACCCAGTACTTC.